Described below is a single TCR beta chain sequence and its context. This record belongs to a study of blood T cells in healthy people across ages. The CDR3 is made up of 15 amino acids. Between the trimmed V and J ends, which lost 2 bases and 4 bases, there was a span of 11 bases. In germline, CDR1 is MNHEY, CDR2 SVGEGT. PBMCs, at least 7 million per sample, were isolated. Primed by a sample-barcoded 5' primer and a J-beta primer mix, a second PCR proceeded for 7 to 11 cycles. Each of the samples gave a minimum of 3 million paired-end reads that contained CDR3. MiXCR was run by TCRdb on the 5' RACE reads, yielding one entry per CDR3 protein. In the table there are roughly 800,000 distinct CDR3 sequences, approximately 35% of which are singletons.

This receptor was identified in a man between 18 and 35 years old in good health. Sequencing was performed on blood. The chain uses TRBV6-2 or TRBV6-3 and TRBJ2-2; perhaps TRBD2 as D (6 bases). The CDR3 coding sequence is TGTGCCAGCAGTTACCCCGAGGGAGGCACCGGGGAGCTGTTTTTT. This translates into CASSYPEGGTGELFF.